These 17 T cell receptor beta chains were sequenced from one sample in a study of identical twins. From the 5' RACE reads, TCRdb called clonotypes with MiXCR, one entry per CDR3 protein. Altogether about 150,000 distinct CDR3 sequences are present, 3% to 4% being singletons, with the ten largest covering more than 6.5%. Sequenced sample: memory T cells sorted from blood. These receptors were taken from a man aged 18 to 30 in good health.

This clonotype has at least ten counts. The rearrangement joins TRBV9 to TRBJ2-3; D remains ambiguous. CDR1 and CDR2 (germline): SGDLS, YYNGEE. This CDR3 has 15 amino acids. V was clipped by 3 bases and J by 4 bases, with 15 bases between them. The CDR3 DNA sequence: TGTGCCAGCAGCGCTCGTGGGAACCGCGCAGATACGCAGTATTTT. Translating gives CASSARGNRADTQYF.

This clonotype occurred many times. This chain uses TRBV12-3 or TRBV12-4 with TRBJ1-1; a possible D gene is TRBD1 (5 bases). CDR3 length: 13 amino acids. V dropped 7 bases and J dropped 1 base, with 10 bases sitting between them. The chain's CDR3 is CASTRQTNTEAFF. In DNA form, the CDR3 reads TGTGCCAGCACTAGACAGACGAACACTGAAGCTTTCTTT.

This clonotype has at least ten counts. The chain links TRBV27 to TRBJ2-1, with 14 nucleotides matching TRBD2. The V gene end was trimmed by 3 bases and the J gene end by 2 bases; junction bases not matched to a gene: 6. Germline V lookup: CDR1 MNHEY, CDR2 SMNVEV (reference sequence). This CDR3 is 18 amino acids long. The CDR3 is CASSLTSGRAPAYNEQFF. The CDR3 DNA reads as TGTGCCAGCAGTTTGACTAGCGGGAGGGCCCCCGCCTACAATGAGCAGTTCTTC.

In this sample, this clonotype turned up many times. The genes are TRBV7-2 and TRBJ2-7; the D is unclear. The CDR3 runs 12 residues. Germline CDR1 SGHTA, CDR2 FQGNSA. The V end was cut by 2 bases, the J end by 7 bases, with 9 bases between. CDR3 DNA: TGTGCCAGCAGCTTATCAAGTTTTGAGCAGTACTTC. This encodes CASSLSSFEQYF.

This clonotype was recorded at least ten times. V gene TRBV12-5 combines with J gene TRBJ2-3; TRBD2 aligns across 13 bases. With 5 bases clipped from V and 3 bases from J, the junction kept 5 bases outside the gene matches. The CDR3 extends over 16 amino acids. The germline CDR1 and CDR2 sequences are LGHNT and FRNRAP. CDR3 amino acids: CASGRTSGSRTDTQYF. The CDR3 nucleotides read TGTGCTAGTGGTCGGACTAGCGGGAGTAGGACAGATACGCAGTATTTT.

This clonotype was seen a few times. CDR3 sequence: CASSLSGGLQNTIYF. CDR3 coding DNA: TGTGCCAGCAGCTTAAGTGGAGGACTTCAAAACACCATATATTTT. The genes are TRBV11-2 and TRBJ1-3; D is ambiguous. The CDR3 totals 15 residues. Germline CDR1 is SGHAT and CDR2 is FQNNGV. V lost 2 bases and J 6 bases, leaving 14 bases between the germline ends.

This clonotype was observed many times. CDR3 sequence (DNA): TGTGCCAGCAGTTACCCCAGCGGGATCAACGCAGATACGCAGTATTTT. Translating it yields CASSYPSGINADTQYF. The chain joins TRBV6-5 to TRBJ2-3, with 7 bases that match TRBD2. Looked up from germline, CDR1 is MNHEY and CDR2 is SVGAGI. J was trimmed by 4 bases and V by 2 bases; bases with no gene match: 9. The length of the CDR3 is 16 residues.

This clonotype was detected ten times or more. The chain combines TRBV28 with TRBJ2-5; D is ambiguous. V was shortened by 7 bases and J by 2 bases, with 8 bases between the two germline ends. From germline, CDR1 is MDHEN and CDR2 SYDVKM. The CDR3 runs 12 residues. This chain's CDR3 is CASKKDQETQYF. DNA for the CDR3: TGTGCCAGCAAAAAGGATCAAGAGACCCAGTACTTC.

This clonotype appeared many times. V usage is TRBV7-9 and J usage is TRBJ1-4; 7 bases line up with TRBD1. With 0 bases clipped from V and 8 bases from J, the junction kept 6 bases outside the gene matches. Per germline, CDR1 SEHNR and CDR2 FQNEAQ (reference sequence). This CDR3 region has 15 residues. The CDR3 loop is CASSLATGLQEKLFF. The CDR3 DNA reads as TGTGCCAGCAGCTTAGCGACAGGGTTACAGGAAAAACTGTTTTTT.

This clonotype was detected many times. The V and J genes are TRBV20-1 and TRBJ2-6, with D tentatively TRBD2 (5 bases). V was trimmed by 0 bases and J by 2 bases, leaving 11 bases between them. The CDR3 length is 16 residues. CDR1 is DFQATT and CDR2 is SNEGSKA in the germline V gene (reference sequence). The CDR3 reads CSARDQTRPGANVLTF. As DNA, the CDR3 is TGCAGTGCTAGAGACCAAACTAGGCCTGGGGCCAACGTCCTGACTTTC.

This clonotype was seen many times. CDR3 in DNA: TGTGCCAGCACTATGCTAGCGGGAACAGATACGCAGTATTTT. It translates to CASTMLAGTDTQYF. This chain uses TRBV11-2 with TRBJ2-3, with TRBD2 identical over 9 bases. Germline loops: CDR1 SGHAT, CDR2 FQNNGV. Trimming at V came to 7 bases and at J to 3 bases, leaving 5 bases not matched to a gene. The CDR3 contains 14 residues.

This clonotype was seen ten or more times. The chain couples TRBV25-1 to TRBJ2-5, with a possible D match to TRBD2 (5 bases). Germline V gene sequence: CDR1 MGHDK, CDR2 SYGVNS. Trimming shortened V by 10 bases and J by 4 bases, and 13 bases separated the two germline ends. The CDR3 runs to 12 residues. The CDR3 here is CATRRGRETQYF. Here the CDR3 DNA reads TGTGCCACCAGGCGAGGGCGAGAGACCCAGTACTTC.

This clonotype was found many times. The chain has TRBV28 and TRBJ2-5; no clear D. The CDR3 is made up of 15 amino acids. CDR1 is MDHEN, CDR2 SYDVKM, per germline. Trimming cost V 6 bases and J 2 bases, with 16 bases left between them. CDR3 amino acids: CASSDLTHTQETQYF. The CDR3 nucleotides read TGTGCCAGCAGCGATCTTACACACACGCAAGAGACCCAGTACTTC. Combining the CDR3 with reference TRBV28 and TRBJ2-5 gives the whole variable domain DVKVTQSSRYLVKRTGEKVFLECVQDMDHENMFWYRQDPGLGLRLIYFSYDVKMKEKGDIPEGYSVSREKKERFSLILESASTNQTSMYLCASSDLTHTQETQYFGPGTRLLVL.

This clonotype was recorded many times. The gene calls are TRBV12-3 or TRBV12-4 and TRBJ2-3, with D tentatively TRBD2 (6 bases). CDR3 length: 16 amino acids. With 3 bases removed from V and 6 bases from J, the gap between germline ends came to 19 bases. In DNA, the CDR3 is TGTGCCAGCAGTTTTCTCGGGGGAGCCCTCGGGGATACGCAGTATTTT. Translation: CASSFLGGALGDTQYF.

This clonotype was detected ten times or more. This chain links TRBV24-1 with TRBJ2-7; weak D call: TRBD1 (6 bases). CDR1 is KGHDR, CDR2 SFDVKD, per germline. V was trimmed by 4 bases and J by 2 bases, leaving 14 bases between them. This CDR3 spans 15 amino acids. This CDR3 is CATSDTDRNTYEQYF. CDR3 coding DNA: TGTGCCACCAGTGACACCGACAGGAACACCTACGAGCAGTACTTC.

This clonotype was counted many times. The V call is TRBV7-8, the J call TRBJ2-7, with D maybe TRBD2 (5 bases). The CDR3 totals 16 residues. V shed 6 bases and J shed 0 bases, with 18 bases lying between them. Germline values: CDR1 SGHVS, CDR2 FQNEAQ. The DNA for the CDR3 is TGTGCCAGCAGTCGAGGGCCACTTCTAAGCTCCTACGAGCAGTACGTC. Its translation is CASSRGPLLSSYEQYV.

At least ten counts were recorded for this clonotype. The chain couples TRBV18 to TRBJ2-3; the match to TRBD2 covers 7 bases. The CDR3 has 19 residues. The germline V gene has CDR1 KGHSH and CDR2 LQKENI. V gave up 3 bases and J gave up 4 bases; unmatched junction bases: 19. CDR3 sequence: CASSPPTPLWEGLADTQYF. In DNA form, the CDR3 reads TGTGCCAGCTCACCCCCTACACCCTTGTGGGAGGGCCTCGCAGATACGCAGTATTTT.